This TCR beta chain was sequenced during a study of CD8+CD57+ T cells in acquired aplastic anemia. Background on the study: Roughly 3.2 ug was the average amount of DNA from sorted CD4+ and CD8+ cells.

Comments on this clonotype: Antigen: not known.

V lost 6 bases to trimming and J lost 0 bases, with 11 bases between them. The germline CDR1 and CDR2 sequences are SEHNR and FQNEAQ (reference sequence). CDR3 size: 14 residues. The study, taken as a whole, reports: Sharing between patients and controls was observed for about 27 CD8+ CDR3 sequences.

Genomic DNA was employed as the template in profiling TCR beta VDJ and CDR3. A single record per CDR3 protein comes from TCRdb applying MiXCR to the reads. The sample holds approximately 220,000 distinct CDR3 sequences, around 43% seen once. CD8+CD57+ cell expansion, shown by flow cytometry, had occurred in the patients selected for sequencing. The patients all had a severe acquired aplastic anemia diagnosis. Patients were therapy-naive when their blood was sampled. Sequencing input: sorted CD4+, CD8+, or CD8+CD57+ T cells (not recorded which) from PBMCs. The chain uses TRBV7-9 and TRBJ1-1; D might be TRBD1 (6 bases). This clonotype was sampled from a human donor with aplastic anemia. The CDR3 protein is CASRQGYMNTEAFF. DNA of the CDR3: TGTGCCAGCAGACAGGGTTATATGAACACTGAAGCTTTCTTT.